Listed here are 3 T cell receptor beta chains from one sample, sequenced in a study of T cell responses to AZD1222 COVID-19 vaccine. The method was immunoSEQ multiplex PCR; TCRdb's version includes in-frame clones alone and lacks a portion of them. The sample carries approximately 50,000 clones, 75% to 90% recorded once. The sequencing here drew on peripheral blood, taken 28 days after the second AZD1222 dose. The receptors come from an adult who received the AZD1222 COVID-19 vaccine.

This rearrangement joins TRBV7-8 to TRBJ1-1; D not resolved. The germline V and J ends were trimmed by 2 bases and 3 bases, with 16 bases remaining between them. The germline V gene has CDR1 SGHVS and CDR2 FQNEAQ. CDR3 length equals 16 residues. Here the CDR3 reads CASSLPTRRRYTEAFF. CDR3 bases: TGTGCCAGCAGCTTACCGACCAGGAGAAGATACACTGAAGCTTTCTTT.

The chain links TRBV5-1 to TRBJ2-1; TRBD2 agrees at 16 bases. Germline V gene lookup returns CDR1 SGHRS and CDR2 YFSETQ. J was trimmed by 2 bases and V by 4 bases; bases with no gene match: 9. The CDR3 extends over 19 amino acids. CDR3 DNA sequence: TGCGCCAGCAGCAGGACCGGGACTAGCGGGAGGGGGGCCTACAATGAGCAGTTCTTC. This translates into CASSRTGTSGRGAYNEQFF.

The chain links TRBV7-2 to TRBJ1-2; no clear D. Germline V gene lookup returns CDR1 SGHTA and CDR2 FQGNSA. The CDR3 sequence is 14 residues long. V gave up 5 bases and J gave up 1 base, with 11 bases separating them. For the CDR3, the DNA is TGTGCCAGCAGCCTAGGGCTGCTTAACTATGGCTACACCTTC. Protein sequence: CASSLGLLNYGYTF.